The 5 T cell receptor beta chains given below trace back to one sample, sequenced in a study of PD-1 blockade in classical Hodgkin lymphoma. The table came from immunoSEQ multiplex PCR; TCRdb's copy has only in-frame clones and leaves some out. The table includes more than 4,000 clones, over 60% detected once. Time point meaning: cycle 4 day 1 (C4D1), after five to seven weeks of nivolumab. The patients all showed relapse after autologous stem cell transplantation, while their brentuximab vedotin exposure varied. The source material was peripheral blood mononuclear cells (PBMCs), sampled before the fourth cycle of nivolumab. These receptors came from a human donor with classical Hodgkin lymphoma.

The rearrangement joins TRBV4-3 to TRBJ2-3; D is uncertain. Per the germline V gene, CDR1 is LGHNA and CDR2 is YSLEER. This CDR3 contains 15 residues. The V and J ends lost 0 bases and 2 bases respectively, with 9 bases between them. The CDR3 protein is CASSQDYKITDTQYF. CDR3 nucleotide sequence: TGCGCCAGCAGCCAAGACTACAAGATCACAGATACGCAGTATTTT.

This chain connects TRBV4-1 to TRBJ1-5, with D tentatively TRBD1 (6 bases). Germline V gene lookup returns CDR1 MGHRA and CDR2 YSYEKL. Trimming cost V 4 bases and J 0 bases, with 22 bases left between them. This CDR3 has 19 residues. The CDR3 protein is CASSRNPPTGTYSNQPQHF. The CDR3 nucleotides are TGCGCCAGCAGCCGTAACCCACCTACAGGGACCTATAGCAATCAGCCCCAGCATTTT.

The rearrangement joins TRBV29-1 to TRBJ2-5; the match to TRBD2 covers 13 bases. Germline-derived CDR1 and CDR2 are SQVTM and ANQGSEA. This CDR3 comprises 15 residues. The trim removed 4 bases at V and 1 base at J, leaving 3 bases unmatched. CDR3 residues: CSVGRLAGGQETQYF. The CDR3 DNA is TGCAGCGTTGGCCGACTAGCGGGAGGCCAAGAGACCCAGTACTTC.

This clone was recorded only once. The chain's CDR3 is CASSEVRGYSNQPQHF. The CDR3 nucleotides are TGTGCCAGCAGTGAAGTGAGGGGTTATAGCAATCAGCCCCAGCATTTT. The V call is TRBV6-1, the J call TRBJ1-5, with D maybe TRBD1 (5 bases). The germline V gene encodes CDR1 MNHNS and CDR2 SASEGT. The CDR3 consists of 16 residues. V shed 1 base and J shed 0 bases, with 10 bases lying between them.

The table lists this clone with a count of one. The CDR3 is CASSQGVGNEQFF. Written as DNA, the CDR3 is TGCGCCAGCAGCCAAGGGGTGGGGAATGAGCAGTTCTTC. The genes are TRBV4-1 and TRBJ2-1; unclear D gene. The V end was cut by 1 base, the J end by 7 bases, with 8 bases between. Per germline, CDR1 MGHRA and CDR2 YSYEKL. The CDR3 is made up of 13 amino acids.